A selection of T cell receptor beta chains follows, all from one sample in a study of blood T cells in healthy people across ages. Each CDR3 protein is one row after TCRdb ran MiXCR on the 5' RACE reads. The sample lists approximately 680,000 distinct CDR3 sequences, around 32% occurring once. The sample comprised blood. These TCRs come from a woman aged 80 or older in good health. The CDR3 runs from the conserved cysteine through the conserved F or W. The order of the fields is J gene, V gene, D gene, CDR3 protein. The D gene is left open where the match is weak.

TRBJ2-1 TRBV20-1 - CSARDRETAYNEQFF
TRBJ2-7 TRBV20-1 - CSARRGAYEQYF
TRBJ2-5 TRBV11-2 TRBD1 CASSFDLPGGKVQETQYF
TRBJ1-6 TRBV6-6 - CASSTGTNNSPLHF
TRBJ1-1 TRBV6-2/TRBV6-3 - CASSYVENTEAFF
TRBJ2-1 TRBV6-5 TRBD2 CASWEAGGPGEQFF
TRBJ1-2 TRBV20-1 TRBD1 CSARTGGISGYTF
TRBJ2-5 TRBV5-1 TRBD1 CASTGQGGETQYF
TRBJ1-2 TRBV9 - CASSAVAETNYGYTF
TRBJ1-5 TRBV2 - CASGADYSNQPQHF
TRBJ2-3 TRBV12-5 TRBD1 CASGLVLTGGTDTQYF
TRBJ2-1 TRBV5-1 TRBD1 CASSLGTGSSYNEQFF
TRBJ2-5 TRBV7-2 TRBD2 CASRPSGGGQETQYF
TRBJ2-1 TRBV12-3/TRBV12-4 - CASSPPKTKQFF
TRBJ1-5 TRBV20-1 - CSASSGYQPQHF
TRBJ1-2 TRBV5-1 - CASSLGRTDGYTF
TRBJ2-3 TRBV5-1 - CASSTGTDTQYF
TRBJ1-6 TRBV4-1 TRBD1 CASSPRDSQNSPLHF
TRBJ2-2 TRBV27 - CASSLGGAFRTGELFF
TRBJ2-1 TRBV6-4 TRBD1 CASSSGTGGNEQFF
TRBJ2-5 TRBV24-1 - CATSDRRPNQETQYF
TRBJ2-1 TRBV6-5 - CAREGPSYNEQFF
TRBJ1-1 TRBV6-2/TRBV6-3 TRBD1 CASTGQGRMNTEAFF
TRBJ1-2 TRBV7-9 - CASSPPDRYYGYTF
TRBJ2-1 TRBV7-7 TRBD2 CASSLDPAGGFNEQFF
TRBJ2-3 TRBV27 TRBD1 CASSWTGVDTQYF
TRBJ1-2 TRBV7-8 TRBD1 CASSPPGGGRYGYTF
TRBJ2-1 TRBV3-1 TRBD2 CASSQPLAGGPYNEQFF
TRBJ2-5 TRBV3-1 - CASSQEGRVETQYF
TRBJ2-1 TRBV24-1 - CATSDFTGYEQFF
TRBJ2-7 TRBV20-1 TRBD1 CSASIDRAEEDEQYF
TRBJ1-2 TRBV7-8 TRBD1 CASSLAGDRGYGYTF
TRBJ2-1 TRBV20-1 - CSAGPPLAIIYNEQFF
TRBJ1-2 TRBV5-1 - CASSLYGSGRDYTF
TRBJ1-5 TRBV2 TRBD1 CASSDVGQGQPQHF
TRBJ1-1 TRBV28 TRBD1 CASSTPGQGKDTEAFF
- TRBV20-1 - CSAGKRIYEQYF
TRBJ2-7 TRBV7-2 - CASSVDIYEQYF
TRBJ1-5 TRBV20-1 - CSALMGQGADQPQHF
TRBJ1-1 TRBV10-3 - CAISDLSANTEAFF
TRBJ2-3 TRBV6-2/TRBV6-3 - CASRIAGAAEDTQYF
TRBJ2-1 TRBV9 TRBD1 CASSSGQGTYNEQFF
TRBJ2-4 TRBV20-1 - CRARAQAKNIQYF
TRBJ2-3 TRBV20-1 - CSARRDLANTQYF
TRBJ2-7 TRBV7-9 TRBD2 CASSFGLGNEQYF